The 24 T cell receptor beta chains below come from one sample, sequenced in a study of blood T cell repertoires in COVID-19. TCRdb's table, derived via immunoSEQ multiplex PCR, lists solely in-frame clones and lacks some. The sample lists over 600,000 clones; 90% were seen once. Sequenced: peripheral blood. Receptors originate from a young woman with acute or convalescent COVID-19.

This clone was picked up one time. The J gene is TRBJ1-2, the V gene TRBV27; D not resolved. CDR3 length equals 15 residues. The germline gives CDR1 MNHEY, CDR2 SMNVEV (reference sequence). V lost 1 base, J lost 4 bases, and 13 bases lay in between. This CDR3 is CASSLLGRWSYGYTF. The DNA for the CDR3 is TGTGCCAGCAGTTTATTGGGGAGATGGAGCTATGGCTACACCTTC.

In regard to this clone: Other DNA sequences from this sample encode an identical CDR3 as well. V usage is TRBV9 and J usage is TRBJ2-7, with 10 bases that match TRBD1. Trimming took 3 bases from V and 4 from J; bases not matched to a gene: 4. The germline gives CDR1 SGDLS, CDR2 YYNGEE. This CDR3 spans 14 amino acids. The CDR3 DNA reads as TGTGCCAGCAGCGCCGGGACAGGGGATTACGAGCAGTACTTC. Translation: CASSAGTGDYEQYF.

The chain links TRBV5-1 to TRBJ2-1; D gene unclear. The germline CDR1 and CDR2 sequences are SGHRS and YFSETQ. V was cut by 0 bases and J by 9 bases, with 13 bases left in between. The CDR3 is 14 amino acids. The CDR3 sequence: CASSLETSPSEQFF. The CDR3 DNA is TGCGCCAGCAGCTTGGAGACCAGTCCTAGTGAGCAGTTCTTC.

The chain uses TRBV7-9 and TRBJ1-5; 8 bases fit TRBD1. The CDR3 covers 17 residues. Germline V gene sequence: CDR1 SEHNR, CDR2 FQNEAQ (reference sequence). The V segment lost 4 bases and the J segment 4 bases; nucleotides outside the gene matches: 12. In nucleotides, the CDR3 is TGTGCCAGCAGCTCCTACCCCATCGGACAGGGTAATCAGCCCCAGCATTTT. Protein product: CASSSYPIGQGNQPQHF.

The CDR3 spells CASSSRQGLSLETQYF. In nucleotides, the CDR3 is TGTGCCAGCAGCTCGAGACAGGGGCTCTCATTGGAGACCCAGTACTTC. The chain employs TRBV13 and TRBJ2-5; 8 nucleotides line up with TRBD1. The CDR3 extends over 16 amino acids. Germline loops: CDR1 PRHDT, CDR2 FYEKMQ (reference sequence). V lost 4 bases to trimming and J lost 5 bases; unmatched junction nucleotides: 12. Looking up the rest from reference TRBV13 and TRBJ2-5 gives the full variable domain: AAGVIQSPRHLIKEKRETATLKCYPIPRHDTVYWYQQGPGQDPQFLISFYEKMQSDKGSIPDRFSAQQFSDYHSELNMSSLELGDSALYFCASSSRQGLSLETQYFGPGTRLLVL.

V and J are TRBV3-1 (or the pseudogene TRBV3-2) and TRBJ2-1; perhaps TRBD2 as D (6 bases). Trimming left V 0 bases short and J 2 bases short, with 14 bases between. The germline gives CDR1 LGHDT, CDR2 YNNKEL (reference sequence). CDR3 length: 17 residues. The CDR3 sequence is CASSQEGAGNPYNEQFF. The CDR3 bases are TGTGCCAGCAGCCAAGAAGGTGCGGGGAACCCCTACAATGAGCAGTTCTTC.

V and J are TRBV27 and TRBJ1-1; tentative D call: TRBD1 (6 bases). CDR1 and CDR2 (germline): MNHEY, SMNVEV (reference sequence). Trimming left V 6 bases short and J 0 bases short, with 8 bases between. The CDR3 is made up of 13 amino acids. The chain's CDR3 is CASRGQLNTEAFF. The CDR3, as DNA: TGTGCCAGCAGGGGACAACTGAACACTGAAGCTTTCTTT.

The chain employs TRBV6-6 and TRBJ2-7; the match to TRBD1 covers 7 bases. The CDR3 runs to 14 residues. Germline values: CDR1 MNHNY, CDR2 SVGAGI (reference sequence). The ends lost 7 bases at V and 5 bases at J; junction bases unmatched: 11. CDR3 nucleotide sequence: TGTGCCAGCAACAGACAGGGCTATTCTAACGAGCAGTACTTC. It specifies CASNRQGYSNEQYF.

The J gene is TRBJ2-7, the V gene TRBV27, with D maybe TRBD2 (5 bases). Trimming removed 6 bases from V and 3 bases from J, with 15 bases in between. Germline V lookup: CDR1 MNHEY, CDR2 SMNVEV (reference sequence). The CDR3 consists of 14 residues. CDR3 coding DNA: TGTGCCAGCAGGCGGACGGGAAACAGCTACGAGCAGTACTTC. Protein sequence: CASRRTGNSYEQYF.

This sequence joins TRBV11-2 and TRBJ2-1; tentative D call: TRBD1 (6 bases). Deletions cut 5 bases from V and 8 bases from J, with 16 bases between. The CDR3 extends over 14 amino acids. Germline lookup yields CDR1 SGHAT and CDR2 FQNNGV. The DNA of the CDR3 is TGTGCCAGCAGCCATACTAACAGGGTTGATGAGCAGTTCTTC. Its protein is CASSHTNRVDEQFF.

The chain links TRBV2 to TRBJ1-2; 9 bases are shared with TRBD1. Germline assignment: CDR1 SNHLY and CDR2 FYNNEI. CDR3 length: 15 residues. V lost 4 bases and J lost 3; bases outside the gene matches: 6. The CDR3 DNA reads as TGTGCCAGCAGTGGGGGGACAGGGTCTCACTATGGCTACACCTTC. Translation: CASSGGTGSHYGYTF.

V gene TRBV10-3 combines with J gene TRBJ2-7, with 8 nucleotides matching TRBD1. V shed 9 bases and J 6 bases; nucleotides not matched to a gene: 10. CDR1 ENHRY and CDR2 SYGVKD come from the germline V gene. The CDR3 is made up of 13 amino acids. CDR3 in DNA: TGTGCCATATCGGGACAGGCCTTATCCGAGCAGTACTTC. Translation: CAISGQALSEQYF.

The CDR3 nucleotides are TGTGCCAGCAGCTCCCTCGGGGGGGCGGTGAATCAGCCCCAGCATTTT. Protein: CASSSLGGAVNQPQHF. This chain links TRBV5-8 with TRBJ1-5, with a possible D match to TRBD1 (6 bases). V was shortened by 3 bases and J by 4 bases, with 17 bases between the two germline ends. The germline gives CDR1 SGHTS, CDR2 YDEGEE. CDR3 length: 16 residues.

DNA of the CDR3: TGTGCCAGCTCACCGGAACAGGCTAATCAGCCCCAGCATTTT. Translating gives CASSPEQANQPQHF. The chain joins TRBV18 to TRBJ1-5, with a weak D call TRBD1 (5 bases). With 3 bases removed from V and 4 bases from J, the gap between germline ends came to 10 bases. Germline CDR1 reads KGHSH; CDR2 reads LQKENI. The CDR3 totals 14 residues.

CDR3 sequence reads: CASSDEGLGTDTQYF. CDR3 DNA sequence: TGTGCCAGCAGTGACGAGGGTTTGGGCACAGATACGCAGTATTTT. This chain links TRBV2 with TRBJ2-3; D may be TRBD2 (5 bases). The ends were cut back, 3 bases at V and 1 base at J, with 11 bases in the middle. Germline CDR1 reads SNHLY; CDR2 reads FYNNEI. This CDR3 is 15 amino acids long.

V gene TRBV4-2 combines with J gene TRBJ1-2, with no clear D. Germline loops: CDR1 LGHNA, CDR2 YNFKEQ. Trimming cost V 0 bases and J 0 bases, with 8 bases left between them. The CDR3 is 15 amino acids. Written as DNA, the CDR3 is TGTGCCAGCAGCCAAGAGGCGGCCGCTAACTATGGCTACACCTTC. Protein sequence: CASSQEAAANYGYTF.

The chain has TRBV6-6 and TRBJ1-1; no reliable D call. The germline CDR1 and CDR2 sequences are MNHNY and SVGAGI (reference sequence). The CDR3 has 13 residues. V was cut by 5 bases and J by 3 bases, with 10 bases left in between. CDR3 in amino acids: CASSRQADTEAFF. CDR3 DNA sequence: TGTGCCAGCAGTAGACAAGCGGACACTGAAGCTTTCTTT.

J is TRBJ1-5 and V is TRBV4-3; no firm D call. Germline CDR1 and CDR2: LGHNA and YSLEER. This CDR3 spans 14 amino acids. V was cut by 0 bases and J by 6 bases, with 9 bases left in between. The CDR3 protein is CASSQDPRSQPQHF. The CDR3 coding sequence is TGCGCCAGCAGCCAAGATCCGAGGAGTCAGCCCCAGCATTTT.

V is TRBV6-2 or TRBV6-3 and J is TRBJ1-1, with no clear D. Between the trimmed V and J ends, which lost 5 bases and 6 bases, there was a span of 19 bases. The V gene's germline CDR1 is MNHEY and CDR2 SVGEGT. The CDR3 has 15 residues. The CDR3 nucleotides read TGTGCCAGCAGTCAAGCGGGGAAGGGTCGGCCTGAAGCTTTCTTT. It specifies CASSQAGKGRPEAFF.

The gene calls are TRBV9 and TRBJ1-6, with 7 bases lining up with TRBD1. The junction had 7 bases not matched to a gene; V was cut back by 4 bases and J by 0 bases. Germline V gene data show CDR1 as SGDLS and CDR2 as YYNGEE. The CDR3 sequence is 17 residues long. CDR3: CASSTTQGVSYNSPLHF. The CDR3 DNA sequence: TGTGCCAGCAGCACAACCCAGGGGGTCTCCTATAATTCACCCCTCCACTTT. The variable domain in full, with the rest retrieved from reference TRBV9 and TRBJ1-6, is DSGVTQTPKHLITATGQRVTLRCSPRSGDLSVYWYQQSLDQGLQFLIQYYNGEERAKGNILERFSAQQFPDLHSELNLSSLELGDSALYFCASSTTQGVSYNSPLHFGNGTRLTVT.

In this sample, this clone turned up once. The gene calls are TRBV7-2 and TRBJ1-4; the match to TRBD1 covers 7 bases. The V gene end was trimmed by 5 bases and the J gene end by 5 bases; junction bases not matched to a gene: 8. Germline V gene sequence: CDR1 SGHTA, CDR2 FQGNSA. The CDR3 contains 15 residues. Here the CDR3 DNA reads TGTGCCAGCAGCCCGATGACAGGGCGGAATGAAAAACTGTTTTTT. It codes for CASSPMTGRNEKLFF.

The V call is TRBV7-2, the J call TRBJ1-4, with 10 bases matching TRBD1. The germline V gene has CDR1 SGHTA and CDR2 FQGNSA. V gave up 5 bases and J gave up 7 bases; unmatched junction bases: 4. CDR3 length: 14 amino acids. CDR3 amino acids: CASSPTGGSEKLFF. Here the CDR3 DNA reads TGTGCCAGCAGCCCGACAGGGGGCAGTGAAAAACTGTTTTTT.

Only one count was recorded for this clone. The CDR3 DNA follows: TGTGCCAGCAGCTCGGGACTGGTTAATTCACCCCTCCACTTT. As protein: CASSSGLVNSPLHF. V is TRBV11-3 and J is TRBJ1-6; weak D call: TRBD1 (5 bases). The V end lost 4 bases, the J end lost 6 bases, and 10 bases lay between the germline ends. CDR1 SGHNT and CDR2 YENEEA come from the germline V gene. This CDR3 spans 14 amino acids.

The chain recombines TRBV2 with TRBJ1-1, with D uncertain. This CDR3 has 12 amino acids. CDR1 and CDR2 from the germline V gene are SNHLY and FYNNEI. V was cut by 7 bases and J by 0 bases, with 6 bases left in between. The CDR3 sequence is CASIVVNTEAFF. CDR3 coding DNA: TGTGCCAGCATTGTAGTGAACACTGAAGCTTTCTTT.